The TCR beta chain described here comes from a study of T cell responses to AZD1222 COVID-19 vaccine. The study, taken as a whole, reports: In a largely white British group with more females than males, clonal diversity was possibly underestimated.

The method was immunoSEQ multiplex PCR; TCRdb's version includes in-frame clones alone and lacks a portion of them. In the table there are about 150,000 clones, 80% to 90% of which are singletons. With respect to this clone: The antigen remains undetermined.

The source was peripheral blood, collected on day 0 of AZD1222 vaccination. This TCR was sampled from an adult in good health.

The CDR3 bases are TGTGCCAGCAGCTTGTCTAACCGAGCGGGAGGGCCCAGGGAGCAGTTCTTC. Protein product: CASSLSNRAGGPREQFF. The rearrangement joins TRBV5-5 to TRBJ2-1; 10 bases map to TRBD2. Germline V lookup: CDR1 SGHKS, CDR2 YYEKEE (reference sequence). V was clipped by 1 base and J by 10 bases; unmatched bases: 14. The CDR3 sequence is 17 residues long.